This T cell receptor (beta chain) was captured by sequencing in a study of blood T cell repertoires in COVID-19. Study-level background: Some COVID-19 samples were acute and others convalescent; all came from the United States, Italy and Spain. Sample material is recorded as cDNA or gDNA derived from T cells, B-cell-depleted T cells, or PBMCs.

In the original analysis: Amplification of reference gene primers provided the estimated nucleated cell counts. Some clones are missing from TCRdb's copy, which holds only in-frame ones; the method was immunoSEQ multiplex PCR. The DNA gave D and trimming, while V, J and clone size come from that table. The sample holds more than 110,000 clones, more than 65% seen once. Losses at the gene ends were 1 base for V and 5 bases for J; bases not matched to a gene: 8. There are 16 residues in the CDR3. Germline loops: CDR1 KGHDR, CDR2 SFDVKD. The source is a woman aged 55 to 70 with acute or convalescent COVID-19. The specimen sequenced was peripheral blood. This chain joins TRBV24-1 and TRBJ2-3; 7 bases are shared with TRBD2. The CDR3 region is CATSDLVREGLDTQYF. CDR3 nucleotide sequence: TGTGCCACCAGTGATTTAGTGAGGGAGGGGCTAGATACGCAGTATTTT.